The rows below give T cell receptor beta chains drawn from one sample of a study of Tregs in tolerant kidney transplant recipients. TCRdb keeps only in-frame clones here, not all; method: immunoSEQ multiplex PCR. The data hold some 90,000 clones, with just over 90% observed a single time. Sequenced input: CD8+ T cells from blood. Source of these receptors: a human donor in good health. CDR3s include the opening cysteine and the closing phenylalanine or tryptophan. The order of the fields is clone size, J gene, V gene, D gene, CDR3 DNA, CDR3 protein. The D gene is left open where the match is weak. Size tells how often a clone was seen (once, few, many) or the class of an expanded clone, and some rows leave it out.

size: NA; J: TRBJ1-4; V: TRBV25-1; D: NA; DNA: TGTGCCAGCAGTGAATTTGGGGAGGGGGCTAATGAAAAACTGTTTTTT; CDR3: CASSEFGEGANEKLFF
size: NA; J: TRBJ2-5; V: TRBV2; D: TRBD2; DNA: TGTGCCAGCCCCGGGACTAGCGGAGACCAAGAGACCCAGTACTTC; CDR3: CASPGTSGDQETQYF
size: NA; J: TRBJ2-7; V: TRBV7-9; D: NA; DNA: TGTGCCAGCAGCTTGCGGCAGGGTTCCTACGAGCAGTACTTC; CDR3: CASSLRQGSYEQYF
size: NA; J: TRBJ2-7; V: TRBV15; D: NA; DNA: TGTGCCACCAGCAGAGATCTTTGGGGGTACTACGAGCAGTACTTC; CDR3: CATSRDLWGYYEQYF
size: NA; J: TRBJ2-1; V: TRBV15; D: TRBD1; DNA: TGTGCCACCACCGCACAGGGGTCTGAGCAGTTCTTC; CDR3: CATTAQGSEQFF
size: NA; J: TRBJ2-2; V: TRBV6-5; D: NA; DNA: TGTGCCAGCAGTTACCGCGGGGAGCTGTTTTTT; CDR3: CASSYRGELFF
size: NA; J: TRBJ2-5; V: TRBV7-9; D: NA; DNA: TGTGCCAGCGAGGAGGTCCAAGAGACCCAGTACTTC; CDR3: CASEEVQETQYF
size: NA; J: TRBJ1-3; V: TRBV7-9; D: NA; DNA: TGTGCCAGCAGCCCCCCCGGCAGTATTGCAACTAGAAACACCATATATTTT; CDR3: CASSPPGSIATRNTIYF
size: NA; J: TRBJ2-7; V: TRBV6-6; D: NA; DNA: TGTGCCAGCAGTTACTCTCCCGATTCCTACGAGCAGTACTTC; CDR3: CASSYSPDSYEQYF
size: NA; J: TRBJ2-7; V: TRBV5-4; D: NA; DNA: TGTGCCAGCAGCTTGGGTGCGGGGCCGACCTACGAGCAGTACTTC; CDR3: CASSLGAGPTYEQYF
size: NA; J: TRBJ2-5; V: TRBV7-9; D: NA; DNA: TGTGCCAGCAGGGGGGAGCAAGAGACCCAGTACTTC; CDR3: CASRGEQETQYF
size: NA; J: TRBJ1-1; V: TRBV27; D: NA; DNA: TGTGCCAGCAGTTTACGGGGGGCCCTGAACACTGAAGCTTTCTTT; CDR3: CASSLRGALNTEAFF
size: NA; J: TRBJ2-7; V: TRBV7-9; D: TRBD1; DNA: TGTGCCAGCAGCTCCTGGACCGGGACAGGGGCCTACGAGCAGTACTTC; CDR3: CASSSWTGTGAYEQYF
size: NA; J: TRBJ2-7; V: TRBV6-1; D: NA; DNA: TGTGCCAGCAGTGAAAACAGTATAGGGGAGCAGTACTTC; CDR3: CASSENSIGEQYF
size: NA; J: TRBJ2-7; V: TRBV27; D: NA; DNA: TGTGCCAGCAGTTTATCGGCAGGGTACGAGCAGTACTTC; CDR3: CASSLSAGYEQYF
size: NA; J: TRBJ2-7; V: TRBV27; D: NA; DNA: TGTGCCAGCAGTTTGAAGGTCCATGAGGGGACGCCTTCCTACGAGCAGTACTTC; CDR3: CASSLKVHEGTPSYEQYF
size: NA; J: TRBJ2-7; V: TRBV2; D: NA; DNA: TGTGCCAGCAGTGCAGCTTACGAGCAGTACTTC; CDR3: CASSAAYEQYF
size: NA; J: TRBJ2-7; V: TRBV11-2; D: NA; DNA: TGTGCCAGCAGCTTAGAAGTGAGCCGGGGCTACGAGCAGTACTTC; CDR3: CASSLEVSRGYEQYF
size: NA; J: TRBJ2-7; V: TRBV6-5; D: NA; DNA: TGTGCCAGCAGCCCTTCCCCCTACGAGCAGTACTTC; CDR3: CASSPSPYEQYF
size: NA; J: TRBJ1-1; V: TRBV19; D: NA; DNA: TGTGCCAGTAGGGCAGACTTCATGAACACTGAAGCTTTCTTT; CDR3: CASRADFMNTEAFF
size: NA; J: TRBJ1-5; V: TRBV5-8; D: NA; DNA: TGTGCCAGCAGGAGCCGGGGGAATCAGCCCCAGCATTTT; CDR3: CASRSRGNQPQHF
size: NA; J: TRBJ2-1; V: TRBV27; D: NA; DNA: TGTGCCAGCAGTAAACCACCTGAGAGGGCCCCCCACAATGAGCAGTTCTTC; CDR3: CASSKPPERAPHNEQFF
size: NA; J: TRBJ2-2; V: TRBV6-4; D: NA; DNA: TGTGCCAGCAGTGAGGAGGGGGGGAACACCGGGGAGCTGTTTTTT; CDR3: CASSEEGGNTGELFF
size: NA; J: TRBJ2-7; V: TRBV4-1; D: NA; DNA: TGCGCCAGCAGCCAACATTTCGACTCCTACGAGCAGTACTTC; CDR3: CASSQHFDSYEQYF
size: NA; J: TRBJ1-5; V: TRBV9; D: NA; DNA: TGTGCCAGCAGCGGGACAGATAGCAATCAGCCCCAGCATTTT; CDR3: CASSGTDSNQPQHF
size: NA; J: TRBJ2-5; V: TRBV13; D: NA; DNA: TGTGCCAGCAGCATACAGGCGCCCCAAGAGACCCAGTACTTC; CDR3: CASSIQAPQETQYF
size: NA; J: TRBJ1-5; V: TRBV6-5; D: NA; DNA: TGTGCCAGCAGAGAGACAGGTTGGAGCAATCAGCCCCAGCATTTT; CDR3: CASRETGWSNQPQHF
size: NA; J: TRBJ2-7; V: TRBV5-6; D: NA; DNA: TGTGCCAGCAGCTTGTTCACGACCTACGAGCAGTACTTC; CDR3: CASSLFTTYEQYF
size: few; J: TRBJ2-7; V: TRBV29-1; D: NA; DNA: TGCAGCGTTGAAGCGGGAGTTTTCAGGGAGCAGTACTTC; CDR3: CSVEAGVFREQYF
size: NA; J: TRBJ2-2; V: TRBV4-1; D: NA; DNA: TGCGCCAGCAGCCAAAAGGGGGAATGGACCGGGGAGCTGTTTTTT; CDR3: CASSQKGEWTGELFF
size: NA; J: TRBJ2-3; V: TRBV27; D: NA; DNA: TGTGCCAGCAGTTTATCGTGGGGGACCGCAGATACGCAGTATTTT; CDR3: CASSLSWGTADTQYF
size: NA; J: TRBJ2-3; V: TRBV7-6; D: NA; DNA: TGTGCCAGCAGCTTACAGGACATACACACAGATACGCAGTATTTT; CDR3: CASSLQDIHTDTQYF
size: NA; J: TRBJ1-1; V: TRBV6-5; D: NA; DNA: TGTGCCAGCAGTTTCGAAACAGCGATGAACACTGAAGCTTTCTTT; CDR3: CASSFETAMNTEAFF
size: NA; J: TRBJ2-7; V: TRBV6-5; D: TRBD1; DNA: TGTGCCAGCAGCCTACGCCGGGACAGGGTTCACGAGCAGTACTTC; CDR3: CASSLRRDRVHEQYF
size: NA; J: TRBJ1-3; V: TRBV14; D: NA; DNA: TGTGCCAGCAGCCAAGCTTTTGCAGGAGTGACTGGAAACACCATATATTTT; CDR3: CASSQAFAGVTGNTIYF
size: NA; J: TRBJ2-7; V: TRBV19; D: NA; DNA: TGTGCCAGTAGTATGGGCTACGAGCAGTACTTC; CDR3: CASSMGYEQYF
size: NA; J: TRBJ2-5; V: TRBV5-1; D: NA; DNA: TGCGCCAGCAGCCTGAAAGAGACCCAGTACTTC; CDR3: CASSLKETQYF
size: once; J: TRBJ2-7; V: TRBV5-4; D: NA; DNA: TGTGCCAGCAGCTTGGCCGGAAGCGGGTCTAGCTCCTACGAGCAGTACTTC; CDR3: CASSLAGSGSSSYEQYF
size: NA; J: TRBJ2-7; V: TRBV29-1; D: TRBD2; DNA: TGCAGCGTTGAAATCCCACTAGCGGTTTCCTACGAGCAGTACTTC; CDR3: CSVEIPLAVSYEQYF
size: NA; J: TRBJ2-7; V: TRBV11-2; D: NA; DNA: TGTGCCAGCAGCTTAGGAGGGGCGGGATCCTACGAGCAGTACTTC; CDR3: CASSLGGAGSYEQYF
size: NA; J: TRBJ2-2; V: TRBV4-1; D: TRBD2; DNA: TGCGCCAGCAGCCCGGGGGGATGGGAGCTGTTTTTT; CDR3: CASSPGGWELFF